What follows are 13 T cell receptor beta chains derived from one specimen sequenced in a study of spatial heterogeneity in lung cancer. From the 5' RACE reads, TCRdb called clonotypes with MiXCR, one entry per CDR3 protein. The repertoire consists of 4,000 to 5,500 distinct CDR3 sequences, with roughly 18% occurring once and the leading ten covering 20% to 25%. As to time point: sample taken at primary tumor resection. Whole RNA, isolated from tumor, nontumor lung or frozen PBMC, was sequenced without prior sorting. The source was normal lung tissue next to the tumor, collected at surgery. Source of these receptors: a male donor with early-stage non-small cell lung cancer.

This clonotype is medium-sized. Within a library made for alpha chains, this beta chain is off target, and its count is uninformative. V and J are TRBV4-1 and TRBJ2-3; 11 bases are a match to TRBD1. The germline gives CDR1 MGHRA, CDR2 YSYEKL. Losses at the gene ends were 1 base for V and 10 bases for J; bases not matched to a gene: 7. This CDR3 contains 15 residues. CDR3 loop: CASSQGDRGRGAQYF. CDR3 DNA sequence: TGCGCCAGCAGCCAAGGGGACAGGGGGAGAGGGGCGCAGTATTTT.

By frequency in the sample, this clonotype is medium-sized (0.01 to 0.1%). This beta chain turned up in a library designed for alpha chains; as an off-target read, its abundance says little. The chain links TRBV11-2 to TRBJ1-5, with a possible D match to TRBD1 (5 bases). The CDR3 sequence is 13 residues long. From germline, CDR1 is SGHAT and CDR2 FQNNGV. V lost 3 bases and J lost 5, with 8 bases in between. The CDR3 DNA reads TGTGCCAGCAGCTTGGGACCCGATCAGCCCCAGCATTTT. It codes for CASSLGPDQPQHF. Complete variable domain (other parts from reference TRBV11-2 and TRBJ1-5): EAGVAQSPRYKIIEKRQSVAFWCNPISGHATLYWYQQILGQGPKLLIQFQNNGVVDDSQLPKDRFSAERLKGVDSTLKIQPAKLEDSAVYLCASSLGPDQPQHFGDGTRLSIL.

In its sample, this clonotype ranks as medium-sized. Found in a library prepared for alpha chains, this beta chain is an off-target read, and its abundance has little meaning. V and J are TRBV20-1 and TRBJ2-5; TRBD1 is a possible D gene (5 bases). This CDR3 contains 13 residues. Trimming shortened V by 6 bases and J by 1 base, and 12 bases separated the two germline ends. CDR1 is DFQATT, CDR2 SNEGSKA, per germline (reference sequence). CDR3: CSAHRRLQETQYF. The CDR3 DNA is TGCAGTGCCCACAGGCGTCTCCAAGAGACCCAGTACTTC.

As to this clonotype: This beta chain lies outside the target of a library built for alpha chains; its clone size means little. The chain links TRBV20-1 to TRBJ1-1; possibly TRBD1 for D (5 bases). From germline, CDR1 is DFQATT and CDR2 SNEGSKA (reference sequence). The germline V and J ends were trimmed by 2 bases and 4 bases, with 8 bases remaining between them. CDR3 length: 12 amino acids. The CDR3 nucleotides are TGCAGTGCTAGACAGGGAGGCACTGAAGCTTTCTTT. It is translated as CSARQGGTEAFF.

This clonotype is judged large. This beta chain came through as a stray read in a library set up for alpha chains, and its size says little. V is TRBV28 and J is TRBJ2-5, with D possibly being TRBD2 (6 bases). This CDR3 comprises 14 residues. Germline values: CDR1 MDHEN, CDR2 SYDVKM. V lost 8 bases and J 2 bases, leaving 15 bases between the germline ends. The CDR3 spells CASGGNDGQETQYF. The CDR3 DNA sequence: TGTGCCAGCGGAGGGAACGACGGGCAAGAGACCCAGTACTTC.

Judged by abundance, this clonotype is medium-sized. The library was prepared for alpha chains; this beta chain is a stray read, so its frequency means little. The chain links TRBV29-1 to TRBJ2-5; 7 positions agree with TRBD1. J lost 1 base, V lost 5 bases, and 4 bases had no gene match. Germline V gene sequence: CDR1 SQVTM, CDR2 ANQGSEA. The CDR3 is 13 residues long. CDR3 sequence (DNA): TGCAGCGTTAACAGGGGCGGCCAAGAGACCCAGTACTTC. This translates into CSVNRGGQETQYF.

On this clonotype: This beta chain appears as a stray read in a library generated for alpha chains; its size is not informative. V usage is TRBV5-1 and J usage is TRBJ1-2; possible D gene TRBD1, 6 bases. Germline values: CDR1 SGHRS, CDR2 YFSETQ. There are 17 residues in the CDR3. Trimming left V 4 bases short and J 6 bases short, with 25 bases between. The CDR3 coding sequence is TGCGCCAGCAGCCCCTCGTCCATCACAGGGAGAACGGATGGCTACACCTTC. This encodes CASSPSSITGRTDGYTF.

In this sample, this clonotype turned up a few times. This beta chain is a stray sequence in a library constructed for alpha chains; its clone size is not meaningful. The chain has TRBV29-1 and TRBJ1-5; no clear D gene. Germline lookup yields CDR1 SQVTM and CDR2 ANQGSEA. The CDR3 spans 13 residues. V lost 7 bases and J lost 2, with 12 bases in between. The DNA of the CDR3 is TGCAGCGCCCACGCTGGGGGCAATCAGCCCCAGCATTTT. Translating it yields CSAHAGGNQPQHF.

This clonotype was picked up a small number of times. Being off target in a library aimed at alpha chains, this beta chain has a size of little meaning. This chain uses TRBV28 with TRBJ2-7; the D gene could be TRBD1 or TRBD2 (5 bases each). CDR3 length: 12 amino acids. The ends were cut back, 6 bases at V and 2 bases at J, with 8 bases in the middle. CDR1 is MDHEN, CDR2 SYDVKM, per germline. CDR3 protein: CASSRGPYEQYF. For the CDR3, the DNA is TGTGCCAGCAGCCGGGGCCCCTACGAGCAGTACTTC.

This clonotype was counted ten times or more. Since it is a stray read in a library aimed at alpha chains, this beta chain has a size that is not meaningful. The V call is TRBV23-1, the J call TRBJ2-1; 10 bases are shared with TRBD2. TRBV23-1 is an open reading frame, and its role is uncertain. The CDR3 has 18 amino acids. Unmatched junction bases numbered 15, after V lost 10 bases and J lost 0 bases. CDR3 nucleotide sequence: TGCGCCACCCCCCCCCCCGGGCTAGCGGGGGCCTCCTACAATGAGCAGTTCTTC. It codes for CATPPPGLAGASYNEQFF.

This clonotype is medium-sized. Being off target in a library aimed at alpha chains, this beta chain has a size of little meaning. The rearrangement uses TRBV6-2 or TRBV6-3 and TRBJ1-2; D gene uncertain. The V gene's germline CDR1 is MNHEY and CDR2 SVGEGT. Trimming left V 2 bases short and J 3 bases short, with 7 bases between. The CDR3 has 13 amino acids. CDR3 coding DNA: TGTGCCAGCAGTTACGAAGCCGACTATGGCTACACCTTC. It is translated as CASSYEADYGYTF.

A word on this clonotype: For a library built for alpha chains, this beta chain is a stray read; little rests on its size. This rearrangement joins TRBV2 to TRBJ1-5; tentative D call: TRBD1 (5 bases). V dropped 2 bases and J dropped 6 bases, with 14 bases sitting between them. This CDR3 comprises 15 residues. Germline V gene data show CDR1 as SNHLY and CDR2 as FYNNEI. The DNA for the CDR3 is TGTGCCAGCAGTGAATTGCAGGGTGGCTTTCAGCCCCAGCATTTT. Residues: CASSELQGGFQPQHF.

As to this clonotype: This beta chain is an unintended read in a library built for alpha chains; its size means little. V is TRBV28 and J is TRBJ1-2; TRBD1 might be the D (6 bases). Deletions cut 1 base from V and 2 bases from J, with 17 bases between. CDR1 is MDHEN, CDR2 SYDVKM, per germline. The CDR3 loop spans 17 amino acids. CDR3 sequence: CASSLSDISDRNYGYTF. The CDR3 bases are TGTGCCAGCAGTTTATCCGATATCTCCGACAGGAACTATGGCTACACCTTC.